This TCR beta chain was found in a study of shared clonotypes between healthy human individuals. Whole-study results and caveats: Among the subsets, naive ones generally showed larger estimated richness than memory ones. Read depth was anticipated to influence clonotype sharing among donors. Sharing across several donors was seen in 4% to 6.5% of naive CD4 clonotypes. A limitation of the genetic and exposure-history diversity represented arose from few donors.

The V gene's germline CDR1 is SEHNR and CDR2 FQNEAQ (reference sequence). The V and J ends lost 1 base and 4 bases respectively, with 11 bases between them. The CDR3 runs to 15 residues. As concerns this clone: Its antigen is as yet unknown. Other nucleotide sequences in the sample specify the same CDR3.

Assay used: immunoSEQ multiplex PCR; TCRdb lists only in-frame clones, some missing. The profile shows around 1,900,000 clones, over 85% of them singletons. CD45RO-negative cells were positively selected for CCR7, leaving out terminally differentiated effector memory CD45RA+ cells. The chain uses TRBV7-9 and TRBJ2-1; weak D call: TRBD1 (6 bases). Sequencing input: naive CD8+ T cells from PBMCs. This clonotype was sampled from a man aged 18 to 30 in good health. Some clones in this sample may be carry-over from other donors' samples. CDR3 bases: TGTGCCAGCAGCTTAGGGCAGGGGTCGTACAATGAGCAGTTCTTC. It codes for CASSLGQGSYNEQFF.